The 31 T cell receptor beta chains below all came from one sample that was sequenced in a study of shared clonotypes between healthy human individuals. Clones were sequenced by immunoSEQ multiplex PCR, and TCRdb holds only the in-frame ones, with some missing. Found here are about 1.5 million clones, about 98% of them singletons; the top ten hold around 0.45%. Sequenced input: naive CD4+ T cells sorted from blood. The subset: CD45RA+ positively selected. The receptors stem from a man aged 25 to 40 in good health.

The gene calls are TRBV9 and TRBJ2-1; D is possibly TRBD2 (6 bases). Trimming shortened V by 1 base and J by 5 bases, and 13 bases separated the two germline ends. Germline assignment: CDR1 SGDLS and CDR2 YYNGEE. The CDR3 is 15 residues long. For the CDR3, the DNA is TGTGCCAGCAGCGTAATAGCTAGCGTCAACAATGAGCAGTTCTTC. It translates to CASSVIASVNNEQFF.

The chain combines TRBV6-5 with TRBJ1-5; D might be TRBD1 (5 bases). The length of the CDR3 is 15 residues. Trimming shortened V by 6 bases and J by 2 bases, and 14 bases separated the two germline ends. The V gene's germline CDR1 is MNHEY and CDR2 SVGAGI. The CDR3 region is CASRMGGLGNQPQHF. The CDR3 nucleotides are TGTGCCAGCAGAATGGGGGGTCTCGGCAATCAGCCCCAGCATTTT.

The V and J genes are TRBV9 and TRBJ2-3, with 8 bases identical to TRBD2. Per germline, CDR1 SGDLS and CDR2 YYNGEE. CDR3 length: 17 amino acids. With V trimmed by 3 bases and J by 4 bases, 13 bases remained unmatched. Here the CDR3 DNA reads TGTGCCAGCAGCGAGCAAAGCGGGAGACGTTTAGCAGATACGCAGTATTTT. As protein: CASSEQSGRRLADTQYF.

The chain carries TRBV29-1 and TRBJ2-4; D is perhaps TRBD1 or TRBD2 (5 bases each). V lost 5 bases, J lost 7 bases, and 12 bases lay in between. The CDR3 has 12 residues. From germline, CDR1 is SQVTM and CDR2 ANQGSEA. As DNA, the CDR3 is TGCAGCGTTTATTTGGGGACCAACATTCAGTACTTC. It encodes CSVYLGTNIQYF.

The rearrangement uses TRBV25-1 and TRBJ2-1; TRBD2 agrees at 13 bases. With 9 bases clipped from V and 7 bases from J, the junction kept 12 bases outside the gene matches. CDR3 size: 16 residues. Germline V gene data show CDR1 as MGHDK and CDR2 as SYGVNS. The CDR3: CASMRGLAGVDNEQFF. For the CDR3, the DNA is TGTGCCAGTATGCGTGGACTAGCGGGAGTGGATAATGAGCAGTTCTTC.

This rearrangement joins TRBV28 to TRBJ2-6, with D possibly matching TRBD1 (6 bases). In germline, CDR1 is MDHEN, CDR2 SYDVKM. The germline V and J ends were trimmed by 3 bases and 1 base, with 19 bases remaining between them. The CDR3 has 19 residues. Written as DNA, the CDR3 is TGTGCCAGCAGTTTTATCAATACAGGGTGGAAATCTGGGGCCAACGTCCTGACTTTC. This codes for CASSFINTGWKSGANVLTF.

The CDR3 protein is CASSYYDTIYF. Written as DNA, the CDR3 is TGTGCCAGCAGTTACTACGACACCATATATTTT. The genes are TRBV6-5 and TRBJ1-3; D not certain. There are 11 residues in the CDR3. V lost 1 base and J lost 8, with 3 bases in between. Germline loops: CDR1 MNHEY, CDR2 SVGAGI.

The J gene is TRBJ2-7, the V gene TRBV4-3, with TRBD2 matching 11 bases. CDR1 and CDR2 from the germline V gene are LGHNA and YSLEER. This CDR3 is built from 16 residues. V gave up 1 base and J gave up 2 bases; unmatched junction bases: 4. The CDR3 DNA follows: TGCGCCAGCAGCCAAGGACTAGCGGGAAGTCCCTACGAGCAGTACTTC. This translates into CASSQGLAGSPYEQYF.

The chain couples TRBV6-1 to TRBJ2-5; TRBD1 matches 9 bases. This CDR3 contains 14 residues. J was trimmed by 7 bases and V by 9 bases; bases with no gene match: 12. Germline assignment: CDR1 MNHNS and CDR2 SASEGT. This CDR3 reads CASLDRGSYVTQYF. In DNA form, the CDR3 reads TGTGCCAGTTTGGACAGGGGATCTTATGTGACCCAGTACTTC.

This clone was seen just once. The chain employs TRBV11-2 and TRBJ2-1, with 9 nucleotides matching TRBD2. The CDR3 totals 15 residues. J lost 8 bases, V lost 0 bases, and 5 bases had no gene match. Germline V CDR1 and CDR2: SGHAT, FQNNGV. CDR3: CASSLEGGRAYEQFF. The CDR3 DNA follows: TGTGCCAGCAGCTTAGAAGGCGGGAGGGCATATGAGCAGTTCTTC.

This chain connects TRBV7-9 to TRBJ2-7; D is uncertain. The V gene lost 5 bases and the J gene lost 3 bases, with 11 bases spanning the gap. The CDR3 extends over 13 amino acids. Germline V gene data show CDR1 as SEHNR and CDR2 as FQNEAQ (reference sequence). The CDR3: CASSPSGIYEQYF. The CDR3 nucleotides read TGTGCCAGCAGCCCTAGTGGGATCTACGAGCAGTACTTC.

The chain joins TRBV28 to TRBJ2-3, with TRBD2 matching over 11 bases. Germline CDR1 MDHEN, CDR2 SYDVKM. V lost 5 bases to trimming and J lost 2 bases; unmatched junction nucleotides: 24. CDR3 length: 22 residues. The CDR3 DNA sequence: TGTGCCAGCAGTCCCCTCCTTCGGGGAGCTCGTGGGACTAGCGGAGCCACAGATACGCAGTATTTT. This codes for CASSPLLRGARGTSGATDTQYF.

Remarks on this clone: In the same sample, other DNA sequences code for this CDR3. CDR3 nucleotides: TGTGCCAGCAGCGTAGGTCAGGGGAAAGAGACCCAGTACTTC. Protein: CASSVGQGKETQYF. The chain carries TRBV9 and TRBJ2-5; weak D call: TRBD1 (6 bases). Deletions cut 0 bases from V and 3 bases from J, with 9 bases between. CDR1 SGDLS and CDR2 YYNGEE come from the germline V gene. This CDR3 region has 14 residues. The full variable domain, completed using reference TRBV9 and TRBJ2-5, is DSGVTQTPKHLITATGQRVTLRCSPRSGDLSVYWYQQSLDQGLQFLIQYYNGEERAKGNILERFSAQQFPDLHSELNLSSLELGDSALYFCASSVGQGKETQYFGPGTRLLVL.

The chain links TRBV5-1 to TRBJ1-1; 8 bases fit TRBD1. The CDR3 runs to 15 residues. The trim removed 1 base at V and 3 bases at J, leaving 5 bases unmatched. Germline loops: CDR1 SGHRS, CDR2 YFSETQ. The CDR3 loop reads CASSLQGAKDTEAFF. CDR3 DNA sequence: TGCGCCAGCAGCTTGCAGGGGGCGAAGGACACTGAAGCTTTCTTT.

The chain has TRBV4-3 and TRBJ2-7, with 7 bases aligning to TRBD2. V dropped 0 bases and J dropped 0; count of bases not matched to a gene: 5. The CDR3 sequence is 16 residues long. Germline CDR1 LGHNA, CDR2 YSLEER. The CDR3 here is CASSQELADYSYEQYF. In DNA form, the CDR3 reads TGCGCCAGCAGCCAAGAGCTAGCGGATTACTCCTACGAGCAGTACTTC.

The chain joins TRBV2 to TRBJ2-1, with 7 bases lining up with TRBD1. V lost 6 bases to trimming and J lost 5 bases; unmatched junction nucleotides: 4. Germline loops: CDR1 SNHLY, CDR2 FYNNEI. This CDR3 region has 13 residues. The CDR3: CASRKDRDNEQFF. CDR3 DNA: TGTGCCAGCAGAAAAGACAGGGACAATGAGCAGTTCTTC. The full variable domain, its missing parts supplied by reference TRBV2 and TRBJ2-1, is EPEVTQTPSHQVTQMGQEVILRCVPISNHLYFYWYRQILGQKVEFLVSFYNNEISEKSEIFDDQFSVERPDGSNFTLKIRSTKLEDSAMYFCASRKDRDNEQFFGPGTRLTVL.

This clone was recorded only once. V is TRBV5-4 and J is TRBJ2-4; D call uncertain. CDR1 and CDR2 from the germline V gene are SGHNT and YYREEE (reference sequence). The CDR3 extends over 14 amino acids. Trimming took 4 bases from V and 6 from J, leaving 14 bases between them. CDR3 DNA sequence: TGTGCCAGCAGCCCGGACCCCCAACTAAACATTCAGTACTTC. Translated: CASSPDPQLNIQYF. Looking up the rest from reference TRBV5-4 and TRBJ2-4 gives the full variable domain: ETGVTQSPTHLIKTRGQQVTLRCSSQSGHNTVSWYQQALGQGPQFIFQYYREEENGRGNFPPRFSGLQFPNYSSELNVNALELDDSALYLCASSPDPQLNIQYFGAGTRLSVL.

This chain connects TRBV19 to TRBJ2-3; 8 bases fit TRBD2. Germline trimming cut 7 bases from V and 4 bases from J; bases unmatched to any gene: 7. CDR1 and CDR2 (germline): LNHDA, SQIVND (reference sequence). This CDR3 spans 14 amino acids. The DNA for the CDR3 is TGTGCCAGTAACCCAGCGGGAGCGTCAGATACGCAGTATTTT. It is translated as CASNPAGASDTQYF.

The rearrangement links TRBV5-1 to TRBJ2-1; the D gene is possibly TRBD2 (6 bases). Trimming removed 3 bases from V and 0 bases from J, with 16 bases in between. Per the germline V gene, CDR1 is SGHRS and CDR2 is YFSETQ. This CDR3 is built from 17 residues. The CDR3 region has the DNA TGCGCCAGCAGCTGGGGAGGAGGCGACTCCTCCTACAATGAGCAGTTCTTC. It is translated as CASSWGGGDSSYNEQFF.

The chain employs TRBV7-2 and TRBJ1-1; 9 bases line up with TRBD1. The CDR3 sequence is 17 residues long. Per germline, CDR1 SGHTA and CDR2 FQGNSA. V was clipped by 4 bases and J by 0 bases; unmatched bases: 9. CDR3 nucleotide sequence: TGTGCCAGCAGCTCATTTAACAGGGGGCTTTTGAACACTGAAGCTTTCTTT. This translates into CASSSFNRGLLNTEAFF.

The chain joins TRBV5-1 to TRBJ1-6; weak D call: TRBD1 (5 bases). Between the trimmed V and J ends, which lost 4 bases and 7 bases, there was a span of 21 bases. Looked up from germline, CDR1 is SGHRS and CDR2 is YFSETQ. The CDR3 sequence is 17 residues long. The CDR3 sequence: CASSLIPQGTQNSPLHF. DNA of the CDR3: TGCGCCAGCAGCCTAATTCCGCAGGGAACTCAGAATTCACCCCTCCACTTT. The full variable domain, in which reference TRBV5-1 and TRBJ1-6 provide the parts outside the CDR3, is KAGVTQTPRYLIKTRGQQVTLSCSPISGHRSVSWYQQTPGQGLQFLFEYFSETQRNKGNFPGRFSGRQFSNSRSEMNVSTLELGDSALYLCASSLIPQGTQNSPLHFGNGTRLTVT.

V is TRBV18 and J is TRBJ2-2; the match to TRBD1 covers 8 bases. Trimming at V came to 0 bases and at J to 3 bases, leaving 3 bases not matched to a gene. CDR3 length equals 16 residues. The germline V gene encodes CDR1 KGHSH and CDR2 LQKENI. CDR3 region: CASSPPHRGDTGELFF. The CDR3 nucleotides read TGTGCCAGCTCACCACCCCACAGGGGGGACACCGGGGAGCTGTTTTTT.

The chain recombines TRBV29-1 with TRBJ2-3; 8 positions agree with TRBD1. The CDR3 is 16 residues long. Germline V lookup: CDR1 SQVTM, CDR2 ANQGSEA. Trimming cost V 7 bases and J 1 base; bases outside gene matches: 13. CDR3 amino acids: CSATTSPRGRTDTQYF. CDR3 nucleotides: TGCAGCGCAACGACTTCACCCAGGGGGCGCACAGATACGCAGTATTTT.

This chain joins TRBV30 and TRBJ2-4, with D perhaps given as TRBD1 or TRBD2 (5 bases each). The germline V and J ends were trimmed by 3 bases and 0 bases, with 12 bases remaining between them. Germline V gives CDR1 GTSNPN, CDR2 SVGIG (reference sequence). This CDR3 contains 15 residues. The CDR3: CAWRAPGLAKNIQYF. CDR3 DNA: TGTGCCTGGAGGGCCCCGGGGCTAGCCAAAAACATTCAGTACTTC.

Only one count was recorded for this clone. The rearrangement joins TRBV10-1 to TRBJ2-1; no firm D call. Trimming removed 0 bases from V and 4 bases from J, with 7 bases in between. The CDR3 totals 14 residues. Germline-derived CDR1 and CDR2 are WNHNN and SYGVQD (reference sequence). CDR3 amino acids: CASSESTEYNEQFF. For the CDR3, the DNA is TGCGCCAGCAGTGAGTCTACGGAGTACAATGAGCAGTTCTTC.

The CDR3 coding sequence is TGTGCCAGCACTACCGACCGGGACTACTTTCGCCGGCCGGCCGGGGAGCTGTTTTTT. This sequence encodes CASTTDRDYFRRPAGELFF. This chain connects TRBV2 to TRBJ2-2, with 7 nucleotides matching TRBD2. After removal of 7 bases from V and 6 bases from J, the junction contained 23 bases not matched to a gene. This CDR3 spans 19 amino acids. Germline CDR1 is SNHLY and CDR2 is FYNNEI.

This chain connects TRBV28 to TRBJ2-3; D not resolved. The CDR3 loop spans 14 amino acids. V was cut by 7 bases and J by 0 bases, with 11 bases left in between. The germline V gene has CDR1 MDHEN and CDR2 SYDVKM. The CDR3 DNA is TGTGCCAGCATTCCTGGCGGAAGCACAGATACGCAGTATTTT. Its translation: CASIPGGSTDTQYF. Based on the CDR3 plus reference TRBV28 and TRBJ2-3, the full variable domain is DVKVTQSSRYLVKRTGEKVFLECVQDMDHENMFWYRQDPGLGLRLIYFSYDVKMKEKGDIPEGYSVSREKKERFSLILESASTNQTSMYLCASIPGGSTDTQYFGPGTRLTVL.

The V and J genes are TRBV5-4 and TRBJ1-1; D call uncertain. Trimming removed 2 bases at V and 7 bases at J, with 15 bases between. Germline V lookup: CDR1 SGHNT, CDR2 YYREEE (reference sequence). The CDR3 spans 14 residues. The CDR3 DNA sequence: TGTGCCAGCAGCTTTCCAGGCCGGTTGGGTGAAGCTTTCTTT. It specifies CASSFPGRLGEAFF.

The CDR3 bases are TGCGCCAGCAGCCAAGTCGCGGGAGGGCCTGTCGGGGAGCTGTTTTTT. Its protein is CASSQVAGGPVGELFF. V and J are TRBV4-3 and TRBJ2-2; 9 positions agree with TRBD2. J lost 7 bases, V lost 1 base, and 7 bases had no gene match. Germline lookup yields CDR1 LGHNA and CDR2 YSLEER. The CDR3 has 16 amino acids.

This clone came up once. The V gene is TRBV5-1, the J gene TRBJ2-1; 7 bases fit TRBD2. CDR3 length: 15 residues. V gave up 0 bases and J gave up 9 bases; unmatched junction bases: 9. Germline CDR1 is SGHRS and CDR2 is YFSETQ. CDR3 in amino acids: CASSLAGLGSSEQFF. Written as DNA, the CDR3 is TGCGCCAGCAGCTTGGCAGGACTAGGCAGTAGTGAGCAGTTCTTC. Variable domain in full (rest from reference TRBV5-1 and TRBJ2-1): KAGVTQTPRYLIKTRGQQVTLSCSPISGHRSVSWYQQTPGQGLQFLFEYFSETQRNKGNFPGRFSGRQFSNSRSEMNVSTLELGDSALYLCASSLAGLGSSEQFFGPGTRLTVL.

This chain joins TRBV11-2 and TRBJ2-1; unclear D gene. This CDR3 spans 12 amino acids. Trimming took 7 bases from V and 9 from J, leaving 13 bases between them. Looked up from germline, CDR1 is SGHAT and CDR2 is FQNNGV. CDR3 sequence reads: CASNPYTPEQFF. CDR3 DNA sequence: TGTGCCAGCAACCCTTACACTCCTGAGCAGTTCTTC.